Each of the 3 T cell receptor beta chains below was sequenced from the same sample in a study of blood T cell repertoires in COVID-19. Sequenced by immunoSEQ multiplex PCR; TCRdb stores in-frame clones only, minus some. The profile covers about 330,000 clones, with approximately 90% appearing a single time and under 4.5% taken by the ten largest. Sequenced material: peripheral blood. Receptor source: a woman between 50 and 59 years old with active or convalescent COVID-19.

This sequence joins TRBV29-1 and TRBJ1-2; the match to TRBD1 covers 10 bases. With V trimmed by 6 bases and J by 3 bases, 4 bases remained unmatched. Germline V gives CDR1 SQVTM, CDR2 ANQGSEA. The CDR3 totals 13 residues. The CDR3 is CSVGQGWDYGYTF. The DNA of the CDR3 is TGCAGCGTGGGACAGGGGTGGGACTATGGCTACACCTTC.

The V call is TRBV15, the J call TRBJ1-4; 8 bases match TRBD1. Germline loops: CDR1 LNHNV, CDR2 YYDKDF (reference sequence). The J segment lost 8 bases and the V segment lost 3 bases, leaving 8 bases of the junction unmatched. This CDR3 spans 15 amino acids. CDR3 sequence reads: CATSRSQGAGEKLFF. The CDR3 DNA reads TGTGCCACCAGCAGGTCCCAGGGGGCCGGAGAAAAACTGTTTTTT.

The V and J genes are TRBV10-3 and TRBJ1-1; possible D gene TRBD1, 6 bases. This CDR3 has 15 amino acids. Looked up from germline, CDR1 is ENHRY and CDR2 is SYGVKD. Trimming pared 6 bases from V and 5 bases from J, leaving 19 bases between. The CDR3 is CAIRGGGGGETEAFF. CDR3 sequence (DNA): TGTGCCATCAGGGGAGGAGGGGGGGGAGAAACTGAAGCTTTCTTT.